This T cell receptor beta chain was documented in a study of Graves' ophthalmopathy and Graves' hyperthyroidism. Study context: Peripheral blood (taken before any treatment) was collected at initial diagnosis.

Diagnosis used clinical symptoms, serum thyroxine, TRAb, thyroid ultrasound and orbital computed tomography. The table lists this clonotype with many counts. Trimming removed 1 base from V and 4 bases from J, with 13 bases in between. The CDR3 extends over 15 amino acids. CDR1 SEHNR and CDR2 FQNEAQ come from the germline V gene (reference sequence). RNA transcripts served as template for amplifying TCR beta CDR3 sequences. First-round RT-PCR used HTBI primers; second-round multiplex PCR followed. MiXCR, run by TCRdb on the multiplex PCR reads, gives a single entry per CDR3 protein. The sample contains a few hundred thousand distinct CDR3 sequences, about a sixth of which appear only once.

Sequenced input: peripheral blood. This sequence was found in an adult woman with stable Graves' hyperthyroidism. The V gene is TRBV7-9, the J gene TRBJ1-1; D gene ambiguous. DNA of the CDR3: TGTGCCAGCAGCTTAGGAGGTGGAGTGAGCACTGAAGCTTTCTTT. Protein sequence: CASSLGGGVSTEAFF.